This TCR beta chain is from a study of T cell changes during pregnancy in multiple sclerosis (dated 2019 in TCRdb). Describing the broader study: The study looked at changes in the T cell repertoire across pregnancy in women with multiple sclerosis.

For this chain, trimming is 5 bases at the V end and 8 bases at the J end, and the number of junction bases without a gene match is 10. Taken from the germline V gene, the CDR1 and CDR2 loops are SGHDT and YYEEEE. The CDR3 goes from the cysteine to the phenylalanine over 16 residues. The retained sequence is limited to the CDR3, 48 bases, with the frame set at the first base. Library generation was performed with the immunoSEQ multiplex PCR assay. TCRdb limited this immuneACCESS table to in-frame rearrangements with V and J called. A share of clones is missing; checked studies link under half to unresolved V genes, and the rest is unexplained. Counted in this sample were tens of thousands of clones; over 80% of them appeared once. Jointly, the top ten make up around 3.3% of the sample. This clone was seen just once. Its cognate antigen has yet to be identified. The record has no base qualities; no much larger clone is one base away.

The TCR was taken from a female donor in good health, serving as a control in a pregnancy study. Some clones in this sample may be carry-over from other donors' samples. In this chain, TRBV5-6 is recombined with TRBJ1-6; 10 middle bases align to TRBD1. The specimen was PBMCs, collected in the first trimester of pregnancy. CDR3 sequence: CASSSPGTGADSPLHF. The DNA sequence follows: TGTGCCAGCAGTAGTCCCGGGACAGGGGCGGATTCACCCCTCCACTTT.